Reported below is one TCR beta chain. The data were obtained in a study of blood T cell repertoires in COVID-19. Across the study: Researchers got acute and convalescent COVID-19 samples from the United States, Italy and Spain.

The CDR3 is 15 amino acids. Germline V CDR1 and CDR2: SGHRS, YFSETQ. V gave up 4 bases and J gave up 3 bases; unmatched junction bases: 7. Some clones are missing from TCRdb's copy, which holds only in-frame ones; the method was immunoSEQ multiplex PCR. The repertoire holds 90,000 to 110,000 clones, with 65% to 90% as singletons. The sequenced sample consisted of peripheral blood. The V and J genes are TRBV5-1 and TRBJ1-1; 9 nucleotides line up with TRBD1. The TCR sequence derives from a woman of 80 years or more with active or convalescent COVID-19. The CDR3 spells CASSLTTGGHTEAFF. The CDR3 nucleotides are TGCGCCAGCAGCCTGACCACAGGGGGCCACACTGAAGCTTTCTTT.